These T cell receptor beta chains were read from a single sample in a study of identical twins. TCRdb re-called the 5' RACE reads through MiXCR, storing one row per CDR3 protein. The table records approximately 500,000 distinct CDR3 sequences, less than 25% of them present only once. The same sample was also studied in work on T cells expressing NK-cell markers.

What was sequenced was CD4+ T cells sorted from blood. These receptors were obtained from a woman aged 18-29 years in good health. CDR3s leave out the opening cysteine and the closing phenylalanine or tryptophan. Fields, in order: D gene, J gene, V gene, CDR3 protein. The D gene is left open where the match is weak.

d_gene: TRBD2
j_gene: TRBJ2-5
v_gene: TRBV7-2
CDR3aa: ASSSSGAEETQY

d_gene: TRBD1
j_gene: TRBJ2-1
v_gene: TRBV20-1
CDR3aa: SARASDRGMSSYNEQF

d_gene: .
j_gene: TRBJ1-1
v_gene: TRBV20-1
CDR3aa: SARDRRTYTEAF

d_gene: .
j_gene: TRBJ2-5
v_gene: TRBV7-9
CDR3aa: ASSKGLPGQETQY

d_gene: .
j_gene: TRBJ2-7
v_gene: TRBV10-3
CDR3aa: AISEGRGNEQY

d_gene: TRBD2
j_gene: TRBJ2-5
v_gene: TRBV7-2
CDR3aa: ASRTGLAGETQY

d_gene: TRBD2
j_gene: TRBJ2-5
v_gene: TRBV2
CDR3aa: ASSARTSGGETQY

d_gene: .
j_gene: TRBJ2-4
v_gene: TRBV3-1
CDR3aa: ASSQAILRGIQY

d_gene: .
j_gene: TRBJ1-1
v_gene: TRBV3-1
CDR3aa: ASSQVYGAEAF

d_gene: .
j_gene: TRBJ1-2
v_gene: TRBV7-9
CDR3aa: ASSLDINGYT

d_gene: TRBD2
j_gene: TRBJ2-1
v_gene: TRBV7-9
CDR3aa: ASSLDGTNIYNEQF

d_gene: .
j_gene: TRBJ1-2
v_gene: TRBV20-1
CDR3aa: SARDEGGAVLSYGYT

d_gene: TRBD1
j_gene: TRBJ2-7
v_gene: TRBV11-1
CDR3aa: ASSLARLRTGEGYEQY

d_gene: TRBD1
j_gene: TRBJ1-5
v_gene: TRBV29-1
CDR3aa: SVGDRNQPQH

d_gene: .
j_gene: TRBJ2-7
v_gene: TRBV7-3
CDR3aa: ASSPQLGKNYEQY

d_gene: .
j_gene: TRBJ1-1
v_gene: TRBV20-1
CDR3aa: SASWGADTEAF

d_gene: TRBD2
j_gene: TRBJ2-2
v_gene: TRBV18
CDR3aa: ASSSGLAENTGELF

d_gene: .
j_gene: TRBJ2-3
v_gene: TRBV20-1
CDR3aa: SAPLRTDTQY

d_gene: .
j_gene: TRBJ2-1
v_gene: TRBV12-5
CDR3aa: ASGFPKGIYNEQF

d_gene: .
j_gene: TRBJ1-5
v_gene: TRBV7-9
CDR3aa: ASSSNNQPQH

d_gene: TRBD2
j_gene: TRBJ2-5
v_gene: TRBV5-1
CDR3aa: ASSLELAGGQETQY

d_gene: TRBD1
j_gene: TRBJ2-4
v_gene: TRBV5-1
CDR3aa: ASSQTGGLRNIQY

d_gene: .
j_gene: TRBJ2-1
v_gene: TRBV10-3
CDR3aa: AISEGKGNEQF

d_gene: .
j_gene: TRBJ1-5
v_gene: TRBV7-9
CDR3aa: ASSLHGDRPQPQH

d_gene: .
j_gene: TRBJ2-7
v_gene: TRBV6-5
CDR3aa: ASSYLRGEQY

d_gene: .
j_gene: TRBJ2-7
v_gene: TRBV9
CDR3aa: ASSVTPSTYEQY

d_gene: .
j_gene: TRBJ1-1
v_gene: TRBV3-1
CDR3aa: ASSQYTEAF

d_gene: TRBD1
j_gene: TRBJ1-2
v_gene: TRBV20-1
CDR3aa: SARGLEGAQGYT